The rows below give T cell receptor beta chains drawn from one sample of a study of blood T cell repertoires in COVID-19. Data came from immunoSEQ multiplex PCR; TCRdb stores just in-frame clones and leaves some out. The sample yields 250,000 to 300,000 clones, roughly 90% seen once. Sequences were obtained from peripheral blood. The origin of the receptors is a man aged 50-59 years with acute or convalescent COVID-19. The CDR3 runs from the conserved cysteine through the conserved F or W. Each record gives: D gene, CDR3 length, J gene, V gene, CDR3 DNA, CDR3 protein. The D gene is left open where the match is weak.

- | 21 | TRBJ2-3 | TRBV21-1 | TGTGCCAGCAGCAAAATGGCGAGGCTAGCGGGGCGATCCGGGGTAACAGATACGCAGTATTTT | CASSKMARLAGRSGVTDTQYF
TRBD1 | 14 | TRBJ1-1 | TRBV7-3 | TGTGCCAGCAGCCAGGGACAGAGTAACACTGAAGCTTTCTTT | CASSQGQSNTEAFF
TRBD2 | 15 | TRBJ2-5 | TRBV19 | TGTGCCAGTAGTATAACGGGACTAGCGGTGGAGACCCAGTACTTC | CASSITGLAVETQYF
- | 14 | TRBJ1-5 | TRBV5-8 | TGTGCCAGCAGCCCATCCACAGGGACTCAGCCCCAGCATTTT | CASSPSTGTQPQHF
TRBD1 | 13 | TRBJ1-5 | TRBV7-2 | TGTGCCAGCAGTTTCCCAGGGGGTGGGTCCCAGCATTTT | CASSFPGGGSQHF
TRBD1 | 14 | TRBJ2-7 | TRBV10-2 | TGCGCCAGCAGTGCCGACAGGGTCTCCTACGAGCAGTACTTC | CASSADRVSYEQYF
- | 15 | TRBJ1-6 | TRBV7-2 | TGTGCCAGCAGCTTAGCGGGACACCATAATTCACCCCTCCACTTT | CASSLAGHHNSPLHF
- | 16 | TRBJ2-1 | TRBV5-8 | TGTGCCAGCAGCTTACGGGTGCCATCGCTCTACAATGAGCAGTTCTTC | CASSLRVPSLYNEQFF
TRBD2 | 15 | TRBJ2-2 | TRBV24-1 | TGTGCCACCAGTGAGGGACTAGCGGGCACCGGGGAGCTGTTTTTT | CATSEGLAGTGELFF
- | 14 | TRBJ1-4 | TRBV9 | TGTGCCAGCAGCTCCAGTGGGAGGAATGAAAAACTGTTTTTT | CASSSSGRNEKLFF
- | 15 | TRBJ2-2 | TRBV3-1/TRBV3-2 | TGTGCCAGCACCCGACAGGAACCGAACACCGGGGAGCTGTTTTTT | CASTRQEPNTGELFF